The sequence of this T cell receptor (beta chain) was determined in a study of cytomegalovirus exposure and HLA in healthy donors. Whole-study results and caveats: Associated with cytomegalovirus, according to the listing, were around 160 TCR beta chains. Previously analyzed data showed that most TCR beta V segments were productive at a frequency of about 87% or about 30%.

Germline V gene lookup returns CDR1 MDHEN and CDR2 SYDVKM. J was trimmed by 5 bases and V by 7 bases; bases with no gene match: 19. This CDR3 region has 18 residues. Remarks on this clone: No antigen is known for it.

PCR involved 60 Vbeta and 13 Jbeta primers. The data were produced by immunoSEQ multiplex PCR, yet TCRdb's version contains in-frame clones alone and is incomplete. The sample has fewer than 110,000 clones, 85% seen once. This receptor was identified in a man between 25 and 39 years old in good health and CMV-seronegative. The sample comprised PBMCs. The rearrangement links TRBV28 to TRBJ2-3, with TRBD2 identical over 9 bases. This CDR3 reads CASTVTWRVAGVVDTQYF. The CDR3, as DNA: TGTGCCAGCACCGTCACTTGGAGGGTAGCGGGGGTTGTAGATACGCAGTATTTT.